The rows below give T cell receptor beta chains drawn from one sample of a study of blood T cell repertoires in COVID-19. The table came from immunoSEQ multiplex PCR; TCRdb's copy has only in-frame clones and leaves some out. This repertoire shows 250,000 to 400,000 clones, 90% found once; its top ten account for roughly 2.9%. The sequenced sample was peripheral blood. The receptors come from a woman in her twenties or thirties with COVID-19, enrolled during active disease. Each CDR3 is given with its conserved first and last residue.

J gene,V gene,CDR3 protein
TRBJ1-4,TRBV25-1,CASGGQGATNEKLFF
TRBJ2-2,TRBV10-1,CASRESGDTGELFF
TRBJ2-5,TRBV7-9,CASSPASLGAGKRKTQYF
TRBJ1-4,TRBV18,CASSLGGADEKLFF
TRBJ2-4,TRBV13,CASSLSEGPDIQYF
TRBJ2-5,TRBV7-9,CASSFNVETQYF
TRBJ1-4,TRBV11-2,CASSLIGQGGDKEKLFF
TRBJ2-3,TRBV18,CASSPGLGMDTQYF
TRBJ2-5,TRBV7-9,CASSPNWETQYF
TRBJ2-5,TRBV10-3,CAISLAGGVYQETQYF
TRBJ2-2,TRBV5-4,CASSLGRGRGSVGELFF
TRBJ2-3,TRBV5-6,CASSLMGGRASPDTQYF
TRBJ2-7,TRBV6-6,CASGGQLYEQYF
TRBJ1-6,TRBV4-1,CASSQDGGSLSPLHF
TRBJ1-6,TRBV6-5,CASRDPGVGDSPLHF
TRBJ2-1,TRBV2,CASRETMGHNEQFF
TRBJ2-3,TRBV6-5,CASRGSGTDTQYF
TRBJ1-5,TRBV6-5,CASSQDRRDAPQHF
TRBJ1-2,TRBV5-8,CASSRNQGGSNYGYTF
TRBJ1-1,TRBV30,CACLTGRALLAEAFF
TRBJ1-4,TRBV7-8,CASSLVLAEGGEKLFF